This T cell receptor beta chain was found in a study of radiotherapy plus CTLA-4 blockade in lung cancer. The table lists this clone with a few counts. Using immunoSEQ multiplex PCR, the repertoire was profiled, and TCRdb retains in-frame clones only, with some absent. The table lists approximately 83,000 clones, over 70% of them singletons. The source is a human donor with non-small cell lung cancer who had a partial response to radiotherapy plus ipilimumab. Some clones in this sample may be carry-over from other donors' samples. The sequencing used peripheral blood, collected from a patient treated with radiotherapy plus ipilimumab.

The DNA of the CDR3 is TGTGCCAGCAGCGCGGGACAGGGAGGATACGAGCAGTACTTC. This sequence encodes CASSAGQGGYEQYF. This chain joins TRBV9 and TRBJ2-7; 9 bases map to TRBD1. Germline CDR1 is SGDLS and CDR2 is YYNGEE. The CDR3 totals 14 residues. After removal of 3 bases from V and 4 bases from J, the junction contained 5 bases not matched to a gene. Complete variable domain (other parts from reference TRBV9 and TRBJ2-7): DSGVTQTPKHLITATGQRVTLRCSPRSGDLSVYWYQQSLDQGLQFLIQYYNGEERAKGNILERFSAQQFPDLHSELNLSSLELGDSALYFCASSAGQGGYEQYFGPGTRLTVT.